This T cell receptor beta chain was recorded in a study of blood T cell repertoires in COVID-19. Study at large: T cells, B-cell-depleted T cells, or PBMCs provided the cDNA or gDNA that served as material.

Per the original data handling: Reference gene primer amplification gave nucleated cell count estimates. Sequenced by immunoSEQ multiplex PCR; TCRdb stores in-frame clones only, minus some. V and J calls and clone size are copied from that table; D and trimming were computed from the DNA. The sample lists roughly 360,000 clones; roughly 86% were seen once. The germline V gene encodes CDR1 MGHDK and CDR2 SYGVNS. The CDR3 length is 15 residues. V lost 4 bases to trimming and J lost 4 bases; unmatched junction nucleotides: 9. In this sample, this clone turned up a few times. Cohorts were assigned according to the clinical history that participants reported. Each recovered donor of Cohort 3 presented with two negative PCRs, clearance, or symptom resolution.

The chain recombines TRBV25-1 with TRBJ1-1, with 7 bases identical to TRBD1. This TCR came from a man aged 25-40 years who had recovered from COVID-19. The material sequenced was PBMCs or T cells enriched from blood (not recorded which). The CDR3 DNA reads as TGTGCCAGCAGTGCCCGACAGGGTTCTGGCACTGAAGCTTTCTTT. Its protein is CASSARQGSGTEAFF.